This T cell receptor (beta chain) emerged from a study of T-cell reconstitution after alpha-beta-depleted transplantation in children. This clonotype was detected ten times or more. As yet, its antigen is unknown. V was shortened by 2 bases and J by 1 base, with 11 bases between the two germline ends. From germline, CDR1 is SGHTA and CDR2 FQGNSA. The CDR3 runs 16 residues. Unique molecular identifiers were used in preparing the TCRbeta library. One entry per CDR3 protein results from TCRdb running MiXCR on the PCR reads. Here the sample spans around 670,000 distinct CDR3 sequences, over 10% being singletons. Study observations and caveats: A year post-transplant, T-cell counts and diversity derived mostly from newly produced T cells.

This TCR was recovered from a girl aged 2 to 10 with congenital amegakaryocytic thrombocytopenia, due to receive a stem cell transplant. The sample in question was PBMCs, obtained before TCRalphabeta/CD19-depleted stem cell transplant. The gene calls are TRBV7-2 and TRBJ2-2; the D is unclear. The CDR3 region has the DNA TGTGCCAGCAGCTTAACCCCAGCACGGAACACCGGGGAGCTGTTTTTT. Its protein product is CASSLTPARNTGELFF.